The T cell receptor beta chain under discussion was sequenced for a study of T cells in localized non-small cell lung cancer. The study's findings and limits: With higher T cell density in blood came longer overall survival. Owing to sequencing of a solitary tumor region, heterogeneity cannot be discounted. Compared with tumor, uninvolved adjacent lung displayed greater T cell clonality, ranking highest overall.

The CDR3 totals 13 residues. Germline values: CDR1 LNHDA, CDR2 SQIVND (reference sequence). Trimming cost V 4 bases and J 5 bases, with 11 bases left between them. A word on this clone: Its antigen is not identified.

Libraries were prepared by immunoSEQ multiplex PCR; TCRdb keeps only in-frame clonotypes and omits some of them. In the table there are 6,600 or so clones, 50% of which are singletons. The receptor was isolated from a female donor older than 55 with stage I lung adenocarcinoma. The V call is TRBV19, the J call TRBJ2-5; D perhaps matches TRBD2 (5 bases). The starting material was lymph node tissue, obtained before any cancer treatment. The DNA of the CDR3 is TGTGCCAGTAGTAACGTCGGGGTGGAGACCCAGTACTTC. Translation: CASSNVGVETQYF.